A single sample is the source of the 13 T cell receptor beta chains below, sequenced in a study of blood T cell repertoires in COVID-19. Assay used: immunoSEQ multiplex PCR; TCRdb lists only in-frame clones, some missing. The sample has about 51,000 clones; around 88% are singletons. The sample was peripheral blood. These receptors originate from a man aged 55 to 70 with acute or convalescent COVID-19.

The sample holds a few counts of this clone. The CDR3 here is CASSQERTGRDTEAFF. CDR3 sequence (DNA): TGTGCCAGCAGCCAAGAGCGGACAGGGAGGGACACTGAAGCTTTCTTT. This chain joins TRBV3-1 (or the pseudogene TRBV3-2) and TRBJ1-1, with 8 bases fitting TRBD1. Germline CDR1 is LGHDT and CDR2 is YNNKEL (reference sequence). Trimming cost V 0 bases and J 3 bases; bases outside gene matches: 6. This CDR3 is built from 16 residues.

This chain connects TRBV6-5 to TRBJ1-3; 7 nucleotides agree with TRBD1. The CDR3 has 13 amino acids. The germline V gene has CDR1 MNHEY and CDR2 SVGAGI. The V gene end was trimmed by 6 bases and the J gene end by 5 bases; junction bases not matched to a gene: 4. The CDR3 sequence is CASSATGRNTIYF. As DNA, the CDR3 is TGTGCCAGCAGCGCGACAGGGAGAAACACCATATATTTT.

The CDR3 is CASSYRRTVMNTEAFF. The CDR3 region has the DNA TGTGCCAGCAGTTATAGACGGACAGTAATGAACACTGAAGCTTTCTTT. This rearrangement joins TRBV6-5 to TRBJ1-1, with D possibly being TRBD1 (6 bases). V lost 3 bases to trimming and J lost 0 bases, with 14 bases between them. CDR1 is MNHEY, CDR2 SVGAGI, per germline. This CDR3 has 16 residues.

The V gene is TRBV11-3, the J gene TRBJ1-3, with D possibly being TRBD1 (5 bases). This CDR3 is 17 amino acids long. V was cut by 2 bases and J by 4 bases, with 18 bases left in between. Germline CDR1 and CDR2: SGHNT and YENEEA. Here the CDR3 DNA reads TGTGCCAGCAGCTTATTCGGTTTGCGGGACGGGGGAAACACCATATATTTT. This codes for CASSLFGLRDGGNTIYF.

This rearrangement joins TRBV27 to TRBJ2-7, with D perhaps TRBD1 (6 bases). This CDR3 is built from 14 residues. V was shortened by 3 bases and J by 1 base, with 10 bases between the two germline ends. From germline, CDR1 is MNHEY and CDR2 SMNVEV (reference sequence). The DNA for the CDR3 is TGTGCCAGCAGTTTCGGACAGACTTCCTACGAGCAGTACTTC. It is translated as CASSFGQTSYEQYF.

This clone was seen only once. The rearrangement links TRBV28 to TRBJ1-2, with D possibly TRBD1 on 5 matching bases. The CDR3 loop spans 13 amino acids. V was cut by 8 bases and J by 8 bases, with 18 bases left in between. The V gene's germline CDR1 is MDHEN and CDR2 SYDVKM. The CDR3 loop reads CASWPGTSKGYTF. In DNA form, the CDR3 reads TGTGCCAGCTGGCCGGGGACTAGCAAAGGCTACACCTTC.

The chain joins TRBV18 to TRBJ2-5; 11 bases line up with TRBD2. The V gene end was trimmed by 5 bases and the J gene end by 7 bases; junction bases not matched to a gene: 9. The CDR3 sequence is 15 residues long. Germline-derived CDR1 and CDR2 are KGHSH and LQKENI. CDR3 DNA: TGTGCCAGCTCATCGCTAGCGGGGGGTTCTGTGACCCAGTACTTC. Its translation is CASSSLAGGSVTQYF.

This clone was seen only a few times. The rearrangement links TRBV5-6 to TRBJ1-1, with 7 positions matching TRBD1. This CDR3 has 13 residues. Trimming at V came to 4 bases and at J to 8 bases, leaving 8 bases not matched to a gene. Germline V lookup: CDR1 SGHDT, CDR2 YYEEEE. CDR3: CASSVVRGGEAFF. The CDR3 DNA follows: TGTGCCAGCAGCGTAGTCCGAGGGGGCGAAGCTTTCTTT.

This chain joins TRBV3-1 (or the pseudogene TRBV3-2) and TRBJ1-2; 10 nucleotides match TRBD1. The CDR3 covers 15 residues. Germline V gene lookup returns CDR1 LGHDT and CDR2 YNNKEL (reference sequence). V lost 2 bases and J lost 6; bases outside the gene matches: 6. CDR3 nucleotide sequence: TGTGCCAGCAGCCAAACCACCGGGACAGGGGATGGCTACACCTTC. This encodes CASSQTTGTGDGYTF.

V and J are TRBV9 and TRBJ2-1; 9 bases match TRBD2. Germline lookup yields CDR1 SGDLS and CDR2 YYNGEE. After removal of 1 base from V and 7 bases from J, the junction contained 6 bases not matched to a gene. The CDR3 sequence is 15 residues long. The CDR3 reads CASSVMAGGTNEQFF. The CDR3 DNA is TGTGCCAGCAGCGTAATGGCGGGGGGGACGAATGAGCAGTTCTTC.

The genes are TRBV4-1 and TRBJ2-1, with TRBD1 matching 7 bases. This CDR3 has 17 residues. CDR1 MGHRA and CDR2 YSYEKL come from the germline V gene. With 2 bases clipped from V and 1 base from J, the junction kept 8 bases outside the gene matches. This CDR3 is CASSQPSRDRSYNEQFF. The CDR3 DNA reads TGCGCCAGCAGCCAACCGAGCCGGGACAGATCCTACAATGAGCAGTTCTTC.

The gene calls are TRBV10-1 and TRBJ1-5; 8 nucleotides match TRBD1. This CDR3 is 15 amino acids long. V gave up 6 bases and J gave up 2 bases; unmatched junction bases: 6. Germline V gives CDR1 WNHNN, CDR2 SYGVQD (reference sequence). CDR3 sequence: CASSETGGGNQPQHF. In nucleotides, the CDR3 is TGCGCCAGCAGCGAAACAGGGGGAGGCAATCAGCCCCAGCATTTT.

This chain joins TRBV27 and TRBJ1-3; the D is unclear. V was pared by 6 bases and J by 0 bases, with 15 bases between. This CDR3 spans 16 amino acids. Germline CDR1 MNHEY, CDR2 SMNVEV (reference sequence). In DNA, the CDR3 is TGTGCCAGCAGGGCCGGGTCCGTCAACTCTGGAAACACCATATATTTT. Protein sequence: CASRAGSVNSGNTIYF.